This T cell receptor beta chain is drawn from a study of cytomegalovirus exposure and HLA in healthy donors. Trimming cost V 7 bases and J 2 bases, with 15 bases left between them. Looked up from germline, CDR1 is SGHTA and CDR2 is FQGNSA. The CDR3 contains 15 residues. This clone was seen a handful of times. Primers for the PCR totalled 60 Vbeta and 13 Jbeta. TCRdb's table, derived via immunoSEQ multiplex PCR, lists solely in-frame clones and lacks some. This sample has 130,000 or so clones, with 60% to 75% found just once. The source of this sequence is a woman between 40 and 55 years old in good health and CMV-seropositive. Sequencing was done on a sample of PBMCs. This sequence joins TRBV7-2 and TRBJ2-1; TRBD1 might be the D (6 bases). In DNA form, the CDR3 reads TGTGCCAGCACCCTTACAGGGTCGGCCTACAATGAGCAGTTCTTC. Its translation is CASTLTGSAYNEQFF. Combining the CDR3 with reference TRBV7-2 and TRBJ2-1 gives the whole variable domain GAGVSQSPSNKVTEKGKDVELRCDPISGHTALYWYRQSLGQGLEFLIYFQGNSAPDKSGLPSDRFSAERTGGSVSTLTIQRTQQEDSAVYLCASTLTGSAYNEQFFGPGTRLTVL.